A selection of T cell receptor beta chains follows, all from one sample in a study of shared clonotypes between healthy human individuals. Assay used: immunoSEQ multiplex PCR; TCRdb lists only in-frame clones, some missing. This sample has about 380,000 clones, with about 96% found just once. Sequenced material: memory CD8+ T cells sorted from blood. These receptors were collected from a man under 40 in good health. CDR3s include the opening cysteine and the closing phenylalanine or tryptophan. D genes are given only for firm matches. Size is omitted from some rows. Given values are once, few, many or a class for expanded clones.

once	TRBJ2-1	TRBD2	TRBV19	TGTGCCAGTAGTACCCCGGGACTAGCCAACAATGAGCAGTTCTTC	CASSTPGLANNEQFF
once	TRBJ2-1	.	TRBV7-8	TGTGCCAGCAGCCCCGGGTGGGCGGCCAGCACCGACAATGAGCAGTTCTTC	CASSPGWAASTDNEQFF
.	TRBJ2-1	TRBD1	TRBV7-9	TGTGCCAGCAGCCCCCCTCCGGTTCGGGACAGGGAGGAAAACAATGAGCAGTTCTTC	CASSPPPVRDREENNEQFF
.	TRBJ2-3	.	TRBV28	TGTGCCAGCAGTTTATGGGGGGCAGATACGCAGTATTTT	CASSLWGADTQYF
.	TRBJ2-5	.	TRBV6-5	TGTGCCAGCAGTCTAGGAGAGACCCAGTACTTC	CASSLGETQYF
.	TRBJ1-4	TRBD1	TRBV2	TGTGCCAGCAGTGGTGGACAGGGGCAGAAACTGTTTTTT	CASSGGQGQKLFF
.	TRBJ1-2	.	TRBV29-1	TGCAGCGTTCAATGGGGGACGGTCCAAGGCTACACCTTC	CSVQWGTVQGYTF
.	TRBJ1-3	.	TRBV28	TGTGCCAGCAGTGTATCCGGGACGCTCGGAAACACCATATATTTT	CASSVSGTLGNTIYF
.	TRBJ2-3	TRBD2	TRBV2	TGTGCCAGCAGTGCCCGACTAGCAACCTACACAGATACGCAGTATTTT	CASSARLATYTDTQYF
.	TRBJ2-1	.	TRBV28	TGTGCCAGCAGTTCCGACCCATCAGAAGTAGGGAGATACCGTGAGCAGTTCTTC	CASSSDPSEVGRYREQFF
.	TRBJ2-3	.	TRBV7-2	TGTGCCAGCCGCCCCAGGGGTACAGATACGCAGTATTTT	CASRPRGTDTQYF
.	TRBJ2-1	.	TRBV18	TGTGCCAGCTCACCATGGGAGGGGGTTTCCTACAATGAGCAGTTCTTC	CASSPWEGVSYNEQFF
.	TRBJ2-7	.	TRBV5-6	TGTGCCAGCAGCTTTTGGGGTGGGTGGAACTACGAGCAGTACTTC	CASSFWGGWNYEQYF